The 14 T cell receptor beta chains listed next were all sequenced from one sample in a study of T cells expressing NK-cell markers. TCRdb re-called the 5' RACE reads; every CDR3 protein appears as one record, without DNA. Listed are fewer than 400,000 distinct CDR3 sequences; roughly 5.5% falls within the top ten. What was sequenced was blood T cells: a sorted CD56 or NKG2C T cell subset, CD4+ or CD8+ T cells, or bulk PBMC T cells (not recorded which). The receptor source for this set is a man between 18 and 69 years old in good health.

The chain links TRBV18 to TRBJ2-2. The germline V gene has CDR1 KGHSH and CDR2 LQKENI. This CDR3 spans 13 amino acids. CDR3: CASRHLDTGELFF.

The chain uses TRBV3-1 and TRBJ2-1; TCRdb designates TRBD2, a call that cannot be tested without DNA. Germline V gene lookup returns CDR1 LGHDT and CDR2 YNNKEL (reference sequence). This CDR3 region has 13 residues. Here the CDR3 reads CATQISGGNEQFF.

The chain is built from TRBV7-9 and TRBJ2-5. This CDR3 contains 13 residues. Per the germline V gene, CDR1 is SEHNR and CDR2 is FQNEAQ (reference sequence). CDR3 protein: CASSSSGLETQYF.

CDR3 residues: CASSLYLAGPNTGELFF. The chain uses TRBV5-1 and TRBJ2-2; TCRdb indicates TRBD2, and absent DNA this call remains unverified. CDR1 and CDR2 (germline): SGHRS, YFSETQ. The CDR3 extends over 17 amino acids.

CDR3 in amino acids: CASSQEEGTGANVLTF. The rearrangement joins TRBV4-2 to TRBJ2-6; TCRdb's D call, TRBD2, is unchecked because there is no DNA. The CDR3 runs to 16 residues. CDR1 and CDR2 (germline): LGHNA, YNFKEQ.

The V call is TRBV5-1, the J call TRBJ2-1; TCRdb's D call, TRBD1, is unchecked because there is no DNA. The CDR3 length is 16 residues. CDR1 and CDR2 from the germline V gene are SGHRS and YFSETQ. The CDR3 loop is CASSLLGTGTSWEQFF. Complete variable domain (other parts from reference TRBV5-1 and TRBJ2-1): KAGVTQTPRYLIKTRGQQVTLSCSPISGHRSVSWYQQTPGQGLQFLFEYFSETQRNKGNFPGRFSGRQFSNSRSEMNVSTLELGDSALYLCASSLLGTGTSWEQFFGPGTRLTVL.

The chain employs TRBV5-1 and TRBJ2-7; TCRdb's D call, TRBD1, is unchecked because there is no DNA. The CDR3 runs to 14 residues. Germline values: CDR1 SGHRS, CDR2 YFSETQ. CDR3 sequence reads: CASRKTGSPYEQYF.

The chain uses TRBV4-2 and TRBJ2-5; TCRdb proposes TRBD2, but this gene call is untestable without DNA. Looked up from germline, CDR1 is LGHNA and CDR2 is YNFKEQ. The CDR3 consists of 17 residues. CDR3 amino acids: CASSQDLPGRGQETQYF.

CDR3 sequence: CASSWRGPRRTDTQYF. The rearrangement joins TRBV12-3 or TRBV12-4 to TRBJ2-3; no DNA is available, so the TRBD1 call from TCRdb remains unchecked. The length of the CDR3 is 16 residues.

The genes are TRBV3-1 and TRBJ1-6; TCRdb gives TRBD1 as the D gene, but with no DNA this cannot be confirmed. This CDR3 region has 15 residues. The germline V gene has CDR1 LGHDT and CDR2 YNNKEL (reference sequence). This chain's CDR3 is CASSLQGFNNSPLHF.

V gene TRBV7-6 combines with J gene TRBJ2-5; the TRBD1 assignment by TCRdb is unverifiable without DNA. Germline V CDR1 and CDR2: SGHVS, FNYEAQ. The CDR3 spans 16 residues. The chain's CDR3 is CASSLAWDGGQETQYF.

CDR3 sequence: CASSLETHYEQYF. The chain uses TRBV7-9 and TRBJ2-7. The CDR3 totals 13 residues. Looked up from germline, CDR1 is SEHNR and CDR2 is FQNEAQ (reference sequence).

CDR3 in amino acids: CASSQEYRRETQYF. The rearrangement uses TRBV3-1 and TRBJ2-5. CDR1 and CDR2 (germline): LGHDT, YNNKEL (reference sequence). The CDR3 loop spans 14 amino acids.

The chain joins TRBV7-9 to TRBJ1-1; the TRBD1 assignment by TCRdb is unverifiable without DNA. The CDR3 runs 13 residues. Germline-derived CDR1 and CDR2 are SEHNR and FQNEAQ (reference sequence). The CDR3 sequence: CASSPQGIGEAFF.